A single sample gave rise to the 28 T cell receptor beta chains below, sequenced in a study of a mutant IDH1 vaccine in newly diagnosed glioma. Sequencing was performed with immunoSEQ multiplex PCR; in TCRdb, only in-frame clones are kept and a portion is missing. The table records 50,000 to 70,000 clones, 75% to 90% of them present only once. As to time point: week 47, end of study. Every vaccine dose comprised 300 ug of mutant IDH1 20-mer peptide plus topical imiquimod. For these receptors, no antigen is known. Sequencing used PBMCs, obtained from a glioma patient whose treatment included an IDH1 peptide vaccine. The receptor source for this set is a woman aged 45 to 65 with glioma.

CDR3 region: CASRESGVETQYF. The CDR3 nucleotides read TGTGCCAGCAGGGAGAGCGGGGTAGAGACCCAGTACTTC. The chain is built from TRBV6-1 and TRBJ2-5; the match to TRBD2 covers 7 bases. The germline V gene has CDR1 MNHNS and CDR2 SASEGT. CDR3 length equals 13 residues. Trimming removed 6 bases from V and 4 bases from J; junction bases left unmatched: 5.

The V and J genes are TRBV11-2 and TRBJ1-6, with D possibly being TRBD1 (6 bases). V was clipped by 3 bases and J by 8 bases, with 11 bases between them. This CDR3 is built from 14 residues. The germline gives CDR1 SGHAT, CDR2 FQNNGV. The CDR3 DNA reads TGTGCCAGCAGCTTTGGCAGGGGTGATTCACCCCTCCACTTT. As protein: CASSFGRGDSPLHF.

The gene calls are TRBV7-6 and TRBJ2-2; 8 nucleotides line up with TRBD2. Germline V lookup: CDR1 SGHVS, CDR2 FNYEAQ. The length of the CDR3 is 16 residues. Germline trimming cut 5 bases from V and 5 bases from J; bases unmatched to any gene: 10. This CDR3 reads CASSPTGGGRTGELFF. The CDR3 DNA reads TGTGCCAGCAGCCCTACGGGGGGCGGGAGGACCGGGGAGCTGTTTTTT. The whole variable domain, remainder taken from reference TRBV7-6 and TRBJ2-2, is GAGVSQSPRYKVTKRGQDVALRCDPISGHVSLYWYRQALGQGPEFLTYFNYEAQQDKSGLPNDRFSAERPEGSISTLTIQRTEQRDSAMYRCASSPTGGGRTGELFFGEGSRLTVL.

This clone appeared once. This chain joins TRBV19 and TRBJ1-5; D is ambiguous. The CDR3 runs 14 residues. Germline assignment: CDR1 LNHDA and CDR2 SQIVND (reference sequence). V gave up 7 bases and J gave up 3 bases, with 13 bases separating them. The CDR3 DNA sequence: TGTGCCAGTACCTTAGAGGCAGCCAATCAGCCCCAGCATTTT. Its protein is CASTLEAANQPQHF.

V and J are TRBV19 and TRBJ2-7; D remains unclear. The CDR3 has 13 amino acids. V lost 6 bases and J lost 1, with 10 bases in between. Germline assignment: CDR1 LNHDA and CDR2 SQIVND (reference sequence). CDR3 amino acids: CASSAGNSYEQYF. CDR3 coding DNA: TGTGCCAGTAGCGCTGGGAATTCCTACGAGCAGTACTTC.

This clone was seen only a few times. This CDR3 is CASSLRTGPAAFF. The CDR3 nucleotides are TGTGCCAGTAGTCTACGGACAGGCCCTGCGGCTTTCTTT. The rearrangement joins TRBV19 to TRBJ1-1; 7 bases fit TRBD1. CDR3 length equals 13 residues. Germline V gives CDR1 LNHDA, CDR2 SQIVND (reference sequence). V gave up 5 bases and J gave up 11 bases; unmatched junction bases: 11.

The chain employs TRBV29-1 and TRBJ2-1, with 13 nucleotides matching TRBD2. The CDR3 consists of 14 residues. Germline V gene data show CDR1 as SQVTM and CDR2 as ANQGSEA. With 4 bases clipped from V and 8 bases from J, the junction kept 5 bases outside the gene matches. CDR3 DNA: TGCAGCGTTGGGACTAGCGGGGGTTTTTATGAGCAGTTCTTC. Translation gives CSVGTSGGFYEQFF.

A single count supports this clone. The chain combines TRBV19 with TRBJ1-2; D ambiguous. Germline V gives CDR1 LNHDA, CDR2 SQIVND (reference sequence). This CDR3 is built from 14 residues. The germline V and J ends were trimmed by 7 bases and 1 base, with 13 bases remaining between them. The CDR3 reads CASTRRHINYGYTF. CDR3 coding DNA: TGTGCCAGTACCCGCCGGCACATTAACTATGGCTACACCTTC.

In its sample, this clone was seen once. This chain joins TRBV7-9 and TRBJ1-5, with 7 bases matching TRBD1. V lost 1 base and J lost 8; bases outside the gene matches: 11. The CDR3 totals 16 residues. From germline, CDR1 is SEHNR and CDR2 FQNEAQ (reference sequence). The CDR3: CASSLGVDRMREPQHF. The CDR3 nucleotides are TGTGCCAGCAGCTTAGGTGTGGACAGGATGCGTGAGCCCCAGCATTTT.

This clone was counted a few times. The V and J genes are TRBV2 and TRBJ1-1; no clear D gene. CDR3 length equals 12 residues. Germline V gives CDR1 SNHLY, CDR2 FYNNEI. Trimming took off 1 base at V and 3 bases at J, with 3 bases between the two ends. The CDR3 DNA reads as TGTGCCAGCAGTGAAGGGTACACTGAAGCTTTCTTT. As protein: CASSEGYTEAFF.

The chain carries TRBV27 and TRBJ1-1; unclear D gene. V lost 0 bases and J 0 bases, leaving 8 bases between the germline ends. From germline, CDR1 is MNHEY and CDR2 SMNVEV (reference sequence). The CDR3 runs 15 residues. CDR3 in DNA: TGTGCCAGCAGTTTATCGTGGACTCTGAACACTGAAGCTTTCTTT. As protein: CASSLSWTLNTEAFF.

The chain is built from TRBV11-3 and TRBJ2-1, with D perhaps matching TRBD1 or TRBD2 (6 bases each). In germline, CDR1 is SGHNT, CDR2 YENEEA. Trimming left V 8 bases short and J 8 bases short, with 22 bases between. This CDR3 comprises 15 residues. CDR3 in DNA: TGTGCCAGCTCCCAGGGGAGGTCGTCAGGGGATGAGCAGTTCTTC. Protein: CASSQGRSSGDEQFF.

The chain is built from TRBV7-9 and TRBJ2-7; D gene uncertain. There are 11 residues in the CDR3. V was cut by 5 bases and J by 7 bases, with 9 bases left in between. Germline CDR1 and CDR2: SEHNR and FQNEAQ (reference sequence). CDR3: CASSQSREQYF. CDR3 coding DNA: TGTGCCAGCAGCCAATCCAGGGAGCAGTACTTC.

The chain recombines TRBV18 with TRBJ2-1; D is unclear. The CDR3 consists of 12 residues. V was cut by 3 bases and J by 8 bases, with 8 bases left in between. CDR1 KGHSH and CDR2 LQKENI come from the germline V gene. Here the CDR3 reads CASSPRLDEQFF. CDR3 bases: TGTGCCAGCTCACCTCGCCTGGATGAGCAGTTCTTC.

This chain uses TRBV4-2 with TRBJ2-2, with TRBD2 identical over 7 bases. Trimming removed 0 bases from V and 0 bases from J; junction bases left unmatched: 4. Germline CDR1 LGHNA, CDR2 YNFKEQ. The CDR3 runs 17 residues. The chain's CDR3 is CASSQEASGANTGELFF. The CDR3, as DNA: TGTGCCAGCAGCCAAGAGGCCAGCGGGGCGAACACCGGGGAGCTGTTTTTT.

The genes are TRBV10-1 and TRBJ1-5; 9 bases fit TRBD1. The germline V gene has CDR1 WNHNN and CDR2 SYGVQD (reference sequence). This CDR3 spans 18 amino acids. With 2 bases clipped from V and 3 bases from J, the junction kept 11 bases outside the gene matches. CDR3 in amino acids: CASSEASTGGDPNQPQHF. In nucleotides, the CDR3 is TGCGCCAGCAGTGAGGCATCGACAGGGGGTGACCCCAATCAGCCCCAGCATTTT.

The chain is built from TRBV5-5 and TRBJ2-4; D may be TRBD2 (7 bases). The germline V gene encodes CDR1 SGHKS and CDR2 YYEKEE (reference sequence). Deletions cut 2 bases from V and 8 bases from J, with 11 bases between. This CDR3 has 13 residues. The CDR3 nucleotides are TGTGCCAGCAGCTTAAGGGGGGGGGACATTCAGTACTTC. Translation: CASSLRGGDIQYF.

The table lists this clone with a few counts. The chain recombines TRBV2 with TRBJ1-1, with D possibly being TRBD1 (5 bases). Germline V CDR1 and CDR2: SNHLY, FYNNEI. The CDR3 spans 12 residues. Trimming left V 8 bases short and J 3 bases short, with 10 bases between. CDR3 nucleotides: TGTGCCAGCGGGGGAGAGTACACTGAAGCTTTCTTT. It codes for CASGGEYTEAFF.

This CDR3 reads CASSDRSSRGPTGELFF. DNA for the CDR3: TGTGCCAGCAGTGACCGAAGCAGCAGGGGTCCCACCGGGGAGCTGTTTTTT. The V gene is TRBV6-4, the J gene TRBJ2-2, with a tentative D call TRBD1 (6 bases). CDR3 length equals 17 residues. Germline V lookup: CDR1 MRHNA, CDR2 SNTAGT. V was clipped by 2 bases and J by 4 bases, with 17 bases between them.

This clone was detected only a few times. V is TRBV9 and J is TRBJ1-1, with D unclear. CDR3 size: 13 residues. Germline CDR1 is SGDLS and CDR2 is YYNGEE. V was trimmed by 0 bases and J by 4 bases, leaving 7 bases between them. The CDR3 is CASSVDVTTEAFF. The CDR3 DNA is TGTGCCAGCAGCGTAGATGTGACCACTGAAGCTTTCTTT.

The gene calls are TRBV2 and TRBJ1-5; 9 positions match TRBD1. The V gene's germline CDR1 is SNHLY and CDR2 FYNNEI. The V gene end was trimmed by 6 bases and the J gene end by 5 bases; junction bases not matched to a gene: 5. The CDR3 is 14 residues long. CDR3 amino acids: CASSKDRGYQPQHF. In DNA form, the CDR3 reads TGTGCCAGCAGCAAAGACAGGGGGTATCAGCCCCAGCATTTT.

The chain employs TRBV30 and TRBJ2-7; no definite D call. Trimming stripped 1 base from V and 0 bases from J, with 7 bases between. The CDR3 length is 13 residues. CDR1 is GTSNPN, CDR2 SVGIG, per germline (reference sequence). The CDR3 DNA follows: TGTGCCTGGAGTGGCCCCGGCTCCTACGAGCAGTACTTC. It specifies CAWSGPGSYEQYF.

The chain combines TRBV11-1 with TRBJ1-3, with D unclear. The V gene lost 2 bases and the J gene lost 7 bases, with 12 bases spanning the gap. Per germline, CDR1 SGHAT and CDR2 FQDESV (reference sequence). The length of the CDR3 is 14 residues. This CDR3 reads CASSLQPGGNTIYF. CDR3 nucleotides: TGTGCCAGCAGCTTACAGCCGGGAGGTAACACCATATATTTT.

This clone showed up just a few times. The gene calls are TRBV2 and TRBJ1-5, with D tentatively TRBD1 (6 bases). With 3 bases removed from V and 4 bases from J, the gap between germline ends came to 10 bases. CDR1 is SNHLY and CDR2 is FYNNEI in the germline V gene. The CDR3 has 14 residues. CDR3 nucleotide sequence: TGTGCCAGCAGTGAGAGGACAGAAAATCAGCCCCAGCATTTT. It translates to CASSERTENQPQHF.

The chain is built from TRBV9 and TRBJ1-6; unclear D gene. The germline gives CDR1 SGDLS, CDR2 YYNGEE. Trimming pared 3 bases from V and 7 bases from J, leaving 17 bases between. The CDR3 is 16 amino acids. The CDR3 sequence: CASSESPRVENSPLHF. The CDR3 region has the DNA TGTGCCAGCAGCGAAAGCCCTAGGGTTGAGAATTCACCCCTCCACTTT.

The count of this clone is one. The chain is built from TRBV4-1 and TRBJ1-5; D not resolved. Germline loops: CDR1 MGHRA, CDR2 YSYEKL. The V end lost 0 bases, the J end lost 2 bases, and 11 bases lay between the germline ends. This CDR3 contains 16 residues. The CDR3 is CASSQDISGRNQPQHF. The CDR3 DNA reads TGCGCCAGCAGCCAAGATATTTCAGGACGCAATCAGCCCCAGCATTTT.

This clone showed up just a few times. The rearrangement uses TRBV27 and TRBJ1-6, with TRBD1 matching over 9 bases. The CDR3 contains 15 residues. The V gene's germline CDR1 is MNHEY and CDR2 SMNVEV (reference sequence). V lost 6 bases and J lost 9; bases outside the gene matches: 9. The CDR3 DNA follows: TGTGCCAGCAGCACAGGACAGGGGACAGTTTCACCCCTCCACTTT. This translates into CASSTGQGTVSPLHF.

The J gene is TRBJ1-2, the V gene TRBV7-8; D possibly corresponds to TRBD1 (5 bases). Germline lookup yields CDR1 SGHVS and CDR2 FQNEAQ. The ends were cut back, 3 bases at V and 7 bases at J, with 12 bases in the middle. CDR3 length: 13 amino acids. CDR3 DNA: TGTGCCAGCAGCTTCCAAGGGGACGGTGGCTACACCTTC. It specifies CASSFQGDGGYTF.